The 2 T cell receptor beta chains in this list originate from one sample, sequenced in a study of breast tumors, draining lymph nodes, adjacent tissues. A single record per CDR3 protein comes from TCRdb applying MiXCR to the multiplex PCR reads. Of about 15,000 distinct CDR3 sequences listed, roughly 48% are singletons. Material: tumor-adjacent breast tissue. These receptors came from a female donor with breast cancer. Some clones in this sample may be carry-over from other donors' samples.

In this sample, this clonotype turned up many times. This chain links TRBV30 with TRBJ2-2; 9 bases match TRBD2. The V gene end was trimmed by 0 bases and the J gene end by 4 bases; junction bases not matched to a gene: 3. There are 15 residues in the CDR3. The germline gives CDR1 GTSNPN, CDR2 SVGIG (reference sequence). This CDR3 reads CAWSVLAGITGELFF. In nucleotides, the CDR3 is TGTGCCTGGAGTGTGCTAGCGGGGATCACCGGGGAGCTGTTTTTT.

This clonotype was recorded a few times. CDR3 nucleotide sequence: TGTGCCAGCAGCTTGGAGGCCAGGAACACCATATATTTT. Translation: CASSLEARNTIYF. The chain employs TRBV5-5 and TRBJ1-3; D is unresolved. The CDR3 is made up of 13 amino acids. Trimming stripped 0 bases from V and 7 bases from J, with 8 bases between. Germline V CDR1 and CDR2: SGHKS, YYEKEE (reference sequence).